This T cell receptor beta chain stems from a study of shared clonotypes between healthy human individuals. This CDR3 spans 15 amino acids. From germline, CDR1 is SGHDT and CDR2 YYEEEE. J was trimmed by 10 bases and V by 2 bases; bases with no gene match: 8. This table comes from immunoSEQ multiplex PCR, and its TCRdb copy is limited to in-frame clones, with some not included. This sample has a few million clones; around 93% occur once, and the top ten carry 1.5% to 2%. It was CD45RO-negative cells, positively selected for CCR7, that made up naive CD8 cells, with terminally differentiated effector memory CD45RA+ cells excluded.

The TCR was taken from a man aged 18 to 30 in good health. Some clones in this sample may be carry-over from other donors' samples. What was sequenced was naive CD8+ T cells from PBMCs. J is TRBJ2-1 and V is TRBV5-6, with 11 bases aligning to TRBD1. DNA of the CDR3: TGTGCCAGCAGCTTATCTGGACAGGGGGCGTGGGAGCAGTTCTTC. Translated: CASSLSGQGAWEQFF.